The TCR beta chain under discussion was sequenced for a study of graft-versus-host responses after intestinal transplantation. Findings and caveats of the study: Some patients had graft-donor T cell macrochimerism. In their allografts, the ratios of graft-versus-host to host-versus-graft T cell clones were high.

The V gene lost 0 bases and the J gene lost 5 bases, with 8 bases spanning the gap. The germline V gene has CDR1 SGHRS and CDR2 YFSETQ. The CDR3 consists of 14 residues. Note on this clone: Antigen specificity is unknown.

Profiling relied on immunoSEQ multiplex PCR, and the TCRdb table lists in-frame clones only, not all of them. The data contain over 80,000 clones, roughly 91% of them singletons. The source of this sequence is a human donor who was the organ donor for an intestinal transplant. The V gene is TRBV5-1, the J gene TRBJ2-2; no definite D call. The sequencing here drew on unstimulated CD4+ T cells sorted from spleen or lymph node cells, taken before transplant. In nucleotides, the CDR3 is TGCGCCAGCAGCTTGGGGCTAGGAACCGGGGAGCTGTTTTTT. It is translated as CASSLGLGTGELFF.